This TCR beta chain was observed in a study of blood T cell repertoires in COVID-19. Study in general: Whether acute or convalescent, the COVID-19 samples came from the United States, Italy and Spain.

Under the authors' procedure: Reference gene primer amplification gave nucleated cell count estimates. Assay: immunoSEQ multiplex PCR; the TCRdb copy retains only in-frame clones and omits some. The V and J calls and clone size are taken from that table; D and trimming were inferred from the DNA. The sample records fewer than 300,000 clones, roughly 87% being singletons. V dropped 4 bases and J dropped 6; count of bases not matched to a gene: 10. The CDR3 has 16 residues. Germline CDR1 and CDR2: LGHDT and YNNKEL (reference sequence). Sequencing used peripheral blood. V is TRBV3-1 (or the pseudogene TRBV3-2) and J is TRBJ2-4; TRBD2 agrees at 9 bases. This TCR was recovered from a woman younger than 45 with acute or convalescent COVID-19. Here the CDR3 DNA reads TGTGCCAGCAGCCTTAATAGCGGGAGCTCTAGAAACATTCAGTACTTC. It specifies CASSLNSGSSRNIQYF.